One sample yielded the 24 T cell receptor beta chains listed below, sequenced in a study of CD8 T cells in ankylosing spondylitis. TCRdb re-called the 5' RACE reads through MiXCR, storing one row per CDR3 protein. Here the sample spans 250,000 or so distinct CDR3 sequences, about 10% being singletons. Sequenced input: blood, either unsorted or a sorted T cell fraction (not recorded which). The origin of the receptors is a male donor with ankylosing spondylitis or in good health (not recorded which).

As concerns this clonotype: One base away lies a much larger clone, so this may be a sequencing read error. The V gene is TRBV28, the J gene TRBJ2-7; D is ambiguous. CDR3 length equals 22 residues. The germline V gene encodes CDR1 MDHEN and CDR2 SYDVKM. The CDR3, as DNA: TGTGCCAGCAGTTTCGTTTTCCCTTCCGCCCTTCCTGGGGTCTCTTCTACCTACGGGCAGTACTTC. This translates into CASSFVFPSALPGVSSTYGQYF.

The DNA of the CDR3 is TGTGCCTCCATACCTTTTACCGGGGAGCTGTTTTTT. Its translation is CASIPFTGELFF. V gene TRBV30 combines with J gene TRBJ2-2; D gene ambiguous. Trimming stripped 7 bases from V and 5 bases from J, with 11 bases between. The germline V gene has CDR1 GTSNPN and CDR2 SVGIG (reference sequence). CDR3 length: 12 amino acids.

The chain employs TRBV10-3 and TRBJ2-1; TRBD2 matches at 10 bases. With 2 bases clipped from V and 6 bases from J, the junction kept 13 bases outside the gene matches. Germline V gene sequence: CDR1 ENHRY, CDR2 SYGVKD. The CDR3 extends over 18 amino acids. This CDR3 is CAISEMWASGSSGNEQFF. DNA for the CDR3: TGTGCCATCAGTGAGATGTGGGCTAGCGGGAGCTCGGGCAATGAGCAGTTCTTC.

This clonotype was seen ten or more times. V gene TRBV9 combines with J gene TRBJ2-3, with D possibly matching TRBD2 (5 bases). Trimming took off 7 bases at V and 6 bases at J, with 18 bases between the two ends. The CDR3 consists of 14 residues. CDR1 and CDR2 from the germline V gene are SGDLS and YYNGEE. Here the CDR3 reads CASGGFSFSDTQYF. The CDR3 DNA reads as TGTGCCAGCGGCGGGTTTAGTTTTTCCGATACGCAGTATTTT.

At least ten counts were recorded for this clonotype. This sequence joins TRBV12-3 or TRBV12-4 and TRBJ2-4, with a weak D call TRBD1 (6 bases). V was pared by 6 bases and J by 1 base, with 10 bases between. The CDR3 runs to 14 residues. The CDR3 nucleotides are TGTGCCAGCAGCCTGCAGGGGGCCAAAAACATTCAGTACTTC. Translated, it gives CASSLQGAKNIQYF.

This chain joins TRBV2 and TRBJ2-7; 7 nucleotides match TRBD1. The CDR3 spans 12 residues. Germline CDR1 is SNHLY and CDR2 is FYNNEI. Unmatched junction bases numbered 9, after V lost 8 bases and J lost 8 bases. The CDR3 spells CASGWDRVKQYF. CDR3 nucleotides: TGTGCCAGCGGGTGGGACAGAGTAAAGCAGTACTTC.

This clonotype has at least ten counts. J is TRBJ2-5 and V is TRBV12-3 or TRBV12-4; D remains unclear. The CDR3 sequence is 12 residues long. Trimming cost V 7 bases and J 3 bases, with 9 bases left between them. The CDR3 reads CASTGPKETQYF. The CDR3 DNA reads as TGTGCCAGCACCGGGCCAAAAGAGACCCAGTACTTC.

The chain is built from TRBV11-2 and TRBJ2-7; perhaps TRBD2 as D (5 bases). The CDR3 is 15 amino acids. V was shortened by 0 bases and J by 2 bases, with 11 bases between the two germline ends. CDR1 SGHAT and CDR2 FQNNGV come from the germline V gene. CDR3 amino acids: CASSLDGLRAYEQYF. In nucleotides, the CDR3 is TGTGCCAGCAGCTTAGATGGTCTGCGGGCCTACGAGCAGTACTTC. The full variable domain, completed using reference TRBV11-2 and TRBJ2-7, is EAGVAQSPRYKIIEKRQSVAFWCNPISGHATLYWYQQILGQGPKLLIQFQNNGVVDDSQLPKDRFSAERLKGVDSTLKIQPAKLEDSAVYLCASSLDGLRAYEQYFGPGTRLTVT.

This clonotype was picked up one time. Compared with germline, one end of the junction differs, possibly owing to a read error. This sequence joins TRBV5-1 and TRBJ1-2; D may be TRBD1 (5 bases). CDR3 length: 11 residues. Germline loops: CDR1 SGHRS, CDR2 YFSETQ. The CDR3 nucleotides read TGCGCCAGCAGCGGGGACTATGACTACACCTTC. This sequence encodes CASSGDYDYTF.

This clonotype was counted many times. The J gene is TRBJ2-5, the V gene TRBV6-2 or TRBV6-3; 10 nucleotides align to TRBD2. From germline, CDR1 is MNHEY and CDR2 SVGEGT. This CDR3 is 21 amino acids long. V gave up 2 bases and J gave up 3 bases; unmatched junction bases: 21. In DNA form, the CDR3 reads TGTGCCAGCAGTTACGCCGTCCCAACTAGCGGGATCATCCCGGGGGAAGAGACCCAGTACTTC. It codes for CASSYAVPTSGIIPGEETQYF.

This clonotype was recorded at least ten times. The chain couples TRBV20-1 to TRBJ2-5; 8 bases agree with TRBD2. With V trimmed by 6 bases and J by 3 bases, 3 bases remained unmatched. The CDR3 has 12 residues. Germline lookup yields CDR1 DFQATT and CDR2 SNEGSKA (reference sequence). In nucleotides, the CDR3 is TGCAGTGCCACGGGACTAGAAGAGACCCAGTACTTC. Amino acids: CSATGLEETQYF.

Many counts were recorded for this clonotype. V gene TRBV4-1 combines with J gene TRBJ2-1; 9 bases align to TRBD2. Trimming removed 4 bases from V and 9 bases from J; junction bases left unmatched: 13. Germline CDR1 reads MGHRA; CDR2 reads YSYEKL. This CDR3 region has 16 residues. CDR3 DNA: TGCGCCAGCAGCCCGTGGGGGACTAGCACAGTCGCTGAGCAGTTCTTC. Translation gives CASSPWGTSTVAEQFF.

This clonotype was seen a handful of times. The chain couples TRBV3-1 to TRBJ2-5; D ambiguous. CDR3 length equals 14 residues. Trimming cost V 0 bases and J 3 bases, with 8 bases left between them. CDR1 is LGHDT and CDR2 is YNNKEL in the germline V gene (reference sequence). CDR3 DNA sequence: TGTGCCAGCAGCCAAGATATGGCAGAAGAGACCCAGTACTTC. It specifies CASSQDMAEETQYF.

This clonotype was found many times. The V call is TRBV12-3 or TRBV12-4, the J call TRBJ2-3; D may be TRBD1 (6 bases). Trimming pared 7 bases from V and 0 bases from J, leaving 11 bases between. The CDR3 covers 14 residues. The CDR3 reads CASTGTPSTDTQYF. CDR3 in DNA: TGTGCCAGCACCGGGACACCGAGCACAGATACGCAGTATTTT.

This clonotype has just a few counts. The chain carries TRBV11-2 and TRBJ2-3, with 8 bases lining up with TRBD2. The CDR3 totals 15 residues. From germline, CDR1 is SGHAT and CDR2 FQNNGV. Trimming cost V 4 bases and J 3 bases; bases outside gene matches: 6. CDR3 protein: CASSWISGITDTQYF. The CDR3 coding sequence is TGTGCCAGCAGCTGGATTAGCGGGATAACAGATACGCAGTATTTT. The whole variable domain, remainder taken from reference TRBV11-2 and TRBJ2-3, is EAGVAQSPRYKIIEKRQSVAFWCNPISGHATLYWYQQILGQGPKLLIQFQNNGVVDDSQLPKDRFSAERLKGVDSTLKIQPAKLEDSAVYLCASSWISGITDTQYFGPGTRLTVL.

The chain has TRBV30 and TRBJ2-2; D is unresolved. Per the germline V gene, CDR1 is GTSNPN and CDR2 is SVGIG (reference sequence). Trimming pared 4 bases from V and 9 bases from J, leaving 9 bases between. This CDR3 is built from 11 residues. CDR3 protein: CAWMGSWELFF. The CDR3 region has the DNA TGTGCCTGGATGGGTTCCTGGGAGCTGTTTTTT.

The chain links TRBV28 to TRBJ1-5; possible D gene TRBD1, 6 bases. The CDR3 covers 15 residues. Germline V gene data show CDR1 as MDHEN and CDR2 as SYDVKM. V lost 2 bases to trimming and J lost 4 bases, with 12 bases between them. For the CDR3, the DNA is TGTGCCAGCAGTTTAGGAGGTAGGGGGAATCAGCCCCAGCATTTT. The encoded protein is CASSLGGRGNQPQHF.

This clonotype was observed many times. The V gene is TRBV12-3 or TRBV12-4, the J gene TRBJ1-2; 7 bases agree with TRBD1. V was pared by 6 bases and J by 4 bases, with 5 bases of the junction left unmatched. The CDR3 is made up of 13 amino acids. The CDR3 loop is CASRPTGPYGYTF. DNA for the CDR3: TGTGCCAGCAGACCGACAGGGCCCTATGGCTACACCTTC.

This clonotype was seen repeatedly, ten times or more. The rearrangement links TRBV28 to TRBJ2-7; D might be TRBD1 (6 bases). The V gene's germline CDR1 is MDHEN and CDR2 SYDVKM. The V and J ends lost 2 bases and 4 bases respectively, with 12 bases between them. The CDR3 consists of 14 residues. As DNA, the CDR3 is TGTGCCAGCAGTTTAACAGGGCTTGGGTACGAGCAGTACTTC. Protein: CASSLTGLGYEQYF.

This clonotype was recorded many times. This chain's CDR3 is CASSLAWGTRQETQYF. CDR3 DNA: TGTGCCAGCAGCTTAGCGTGGGGTACACGTCAAGAGACCCAGTACTTC. The V and J genes are TRBV7-6 and TRBJ2-5, with D uncertain. Trimming took 0 bases from V and 2 from J, leaving 13 bases between them. CDR1 is SGHVS, CDR2 FNYEAQ, per germline. The CDR3 length is 16 residues. The full variable domain, completed using reference TRBV7-6 and TRBJ2-5, is GAGVSQSPRYKVTKRGQDVALRCDPISGHVSLYWYRQALGQGPEFLTYFNYEAQQDKSGLPNDRFSAERPEGSISTLTIQRTEQRDSAMYRCASSLAWGTRQETQYFGPGTRLLVL.

This clonotype was found a few times. CDR3 protein: CASRRGPSFMNTEAFF. The CDR3 DNA is TGTGCCAGCCGTAGGGGGCCGAGTTTCATGAACACTGAAGCTTTCTTT. The rearrangement uses TRBV19 and TRBJ1-1, with 7 nucleotides matching TRBD1. The J segment lost 0 bases and the V segment lost 9 bases, leaving 13 bases of the junction unmatched. The CDR3 is 16 amino acids. The V gene's germline CDR1 is LNHDA and CDR2 SQIVND (reference sequence).

This clonotype was picked up many times. The V and J genes are TRBV4-1 and TRBJ2-7; 7 bases match TRBD1. Trimming removed 3 bases from V and 2 bases from J; junction bases left unmatched: 10. From germline, CDR1 is MGHRA and CDR2 YSYEKL. This CDR3 contains 16 residues. CDR3 nucleotides: TGCGCCAGCAGCCACCTGTTCGGGGACAGTACCTACGAGCAGTACTTC. Encoded protein: CASSHLFGDSTYEQYF.

The CDR3 sequence is CSVEEFNEQFF. Here the CDR3 DNA reads TGCAGCGTTGAAGAGTTTAATGAGCAGTTCTTC. V gene TRBV29-1 combines with J gene TRBJ2-1; D unresolved. The germline V and J ends were trimmed by 0 bases and 7 bases, with 4 bases remaining between them. Germline CDR1 and CDR2: SQVTM and ANQGSEA. The CDR3 totals 11 residues.

The table lists this clonotype with many counts. This chain joins TRBV20-1 and TRBJ2-1; 11 positions match TRBD2. CDR1 and CDR2 from the germline V gene are DFQATT and SNEGSKA (reference sequence). This CDR3 region has 14 residues. V lost 5 bases and J lost 4; bases outside the gene matches: 4. The CDR3 DNA reads as TGCAGTGCTTCACTAGCGGGAGTGTACAATGAGCAGTTCTTC. It specifies CSASLAGVYNEQFF.